Presented here are 25 T cell receptor beta chains from one specimen sequenced in a study of blood T cell repertoires in COVID-19. Clones were sequenced by immunoSEQ multiplex PCR, and TCRdb holds only the in-frame ones, with some missing. The repertoire holds about 230,000 clones, with around four fifths as singletons. The sequenced sample was peripheral blood. Receptors were obtained from a man in his forties with active or convalescent COVID-19.

This sequence joins TRBV5-1 and TRBJ1-1; TRBD1 is a possible D gene (5 bases). CDR3 size: 13 residues. The germline CDR1 and CDR2 sequences are SGHRS and YFSETQ. Trimming took 5 bases from V and 1 from J, leaving 9 bases between them. The CDR3 loop reads CASSQGGNTEAFF. Written as DNA, the CDR3 is TGCGCCAGCAGTCAGGGAGGGAACACTGAAGCTTTCTTT.

This chain links TRBV30 with TRBJ2-1, with TRBD2 as a possible D gene (5 bases). From germline, CDR1 is GTSNPN and CDR2 SVGIG (reference sequence). This CDR3 contains 12 residues. Trimming stripped 2 bases from V and 4 bases from J, with 6 bases between. CDR3 nucleotides: TGTGCCTGGAGTCGGGGATACAATGAGCAGTTCTTC. Its protein is CAWSRGYNEQFF.

The V call is TRBV27, the J call TRBJ1-2, with 7 bases fitting TRBD1. Looked up from germline, CDR1 is MNHEY and CDR2 is SMNVEV (reference sequence). Trimming removed 5 bases from V and 2 bases from J; junction bases left unmatched: 8. This CDR3 region has 15 residues. CDR3 DNA: TGTGCCAGCAGTCCCGACAGGGCGCGAAACTATGGCTACACCTTC. It encodes CASSPDRARNYGYTF.

The chain employs TRBV6-2 or TRBV6-3 and TRBJ1-5; D possibly corresponds to TRBD1 (5 bases). Deletions cut 0 bases from V and 7 bases from J, with 19 bases between. Germline loops: CDR1 MNHEY, CDR2 SVGEGT. This CDR3 comprises 17 residues. CDR3 sequence reads: CASSYSKWVGQHQPQHF. The CDR3 DNA is TGTGCCAGCAGTTACTCGAAGTGGGTGGGGCAGCACCAGCCCCAGCATTTT.

This chain links TRBV4-1 with TRBJ1-5; D is perhaps TRBD1 (6 bases). With 3 bases removed from V and 9 bases from J, the gap between germline ends came to 21 bases. Germline V gene lookup returns CDR1 MGHRA and CDR2 YSYEKL. The CDR3 contains 16 residues. CDR3 nucleotides: TGCGCCAGCAGCCAGGGAGACGCCAGGGGTGGTGGGCCCCAGCATTTT. It codes for CASSQGDARGGGPQHF.

This clone was counted only a few times. The chain couples TRBV3-1 (or the pseudogene TRBV3-2) to TRBJ2-7, with 12 bases identical to TRBD2. V was pared by 0 bases and J by 5 bases, with 8 bases of the junction left unmatched. Looked up from germline, CDR1 is LGHDT and CDR2 is YNNKEL (reference sequence). CDR3 size: 17 residues. The CDR3 bases are TGTGCCAGCAGCCAAGATCGGCTAGCGGGGGGGGCGAACGAGCAGTACTTC. Protein product: CASSQDRLAGGANEQYF.

This clone came up once. The chain has TRBV4-3 and TRBJ1-3; no clear D gene. The V gene's germline CDR1 is LGHNA and CDR2 YSLEER. This CDR3 comprises 15 residues. Trimming removed 0 bases from V and 0 bases from J, with 6 bases in between. In DNA form, the CDR3 reads TGCGCCAGCAGCCAAGACAGATCCTCTGGAAACACCATATATTTT. Amino acid sequence: CASSQDRSSGNTIYF.

The chain is built from TRBV18 and TRBJ2-2, with D uncertain. The CDR3 consists of 12 residues. Germline lookup yields CDR1 KGHSH and CDR2 LQKENI. V dropped 3 bases and J dropped 5 bases, with 4 bases sitting between them. CDR3 protein: CASSPRTGELFF. The CDR3, as DNA: TGTGCCAGCTCACCTAGAACCGGGGAGCTGTTTTTT. The whole variable domain, remainder taken from reference TRBV18 and TRBJ2-2, is NAGVMQNPRHLVRRRGQEARLRCSPMKGHSHVYWYRQLPEEGLKFMVYLQKENIIDESGMPKERFSAEFPKEGPSILRIQQVVRGDSAAYFCASSPRTGELFFGEGSRLTVL.

The chain's CDR3 is CSAPQGYGYTF. For the CDR3, the DNA is TGCAGTGCTCCACAGGGATATGGCTACACCTTC. The chain couples TRBV20-1 to TRBJ1-2; the D gene is possibly TRBD1 (6 bases). In germline, CDR1 is DFQATT, CDR2 SNEGSKA (reference sequence). The ends were cut back, 5 bases at V and 5 bases at J, with 9 bases in the middle. The CDR3 sequence is 11 residues long.

The J gene is TRBJ1-2, the V gene TRBV6-1; a possible D gene is TRBD1 (6 bases). The CDR3 contains 16 residues. Trimming cost V 3 bases and J 1 base, with 15 bases left between them. The germline V gene has CDR1 MNHNS and CDR2 SASEGT. The CDR3 reads CASSDRNREINYGYTF. The CDR3, as DNA: TGTGCCAGCAGTGACAGAAACAGGGAGATTAACTATGGCTACACCTTC.

The V and J genes are TRBV6-2 or TRBV6-3 and TRBJ2-7; 7 bases agree with TRBD1. The CDR3 consists of 13 residues. Germline V gives CDR1 MNHEY, CDR2 SVGEGT. J was trimmed by 3 bases and V by 2 bases; bases with no gene match: 1. Here the CDR3 DNA reads TGTGCCAGCAGTTACGCAGGGGGCTACGAGCAGTACTTC. This translates into CASSYAGGYEQYF.

CDR3 sequence: CASSPSPFVGTVQETQYF. The CDR3 nucleotides are TGCGCCAGCAGCCCCTCTCCCTTCGTCGGGACAGTTCAAGAGACCCAGTACTTC. The V and J genes are TRBV4-3 and TRBJ2-5, with 7 bases identical to TRBD1. Germline loops: CDR1 LGHNA, CDR2 YSLEER. The V and J ends lost 4 bases and 2 bases, in that order; junction bases with no gene match: 16. The CDR3 spans 18 residues.

The rearrangement links TRBV6-2 or TRBV6-3 to TRBJ1-1; TRBD1 is a possible D gene (5 bases). Germline lookup yields CDR1 MNHEY and CDR2 SVGEGT. Trimming took 2 bases from V and 4 from J, leaving 8 bases between them. This CDR3 region has 13 residues. Here the CDR3 reads CASSYRGGTEAFF. CDR3 DNA: TGTGCCAGCAGTTACCGGGGGGGCACTGAAGCTTTCTTT.

The V and J genes are TRBV5-1 and TRBJ1-1; TRBD1 aligns across 9 bases. Germline V gene data show CDR1 as SGHRS and CDR2 as YFSETQ. The CDR3 spans 15 residues. J was trimmed by 10 bases and V by 0 bases; bases with no gene match: 10. The CDR3 DNA sequence: TGCGCCAGCAGCTTGGCCCTCGACAGGGGGTCGGGAGCTTTCTTT. Amino acids: CASSLALDRGSGAFF.

This chain links TRBV18 with TRBJ1-2; D is ambiguous. The CDR3 extends over 16 amino acids. V lost 0 bases and J lost 6, with 17 bases in between. Germline V lookup: CDR1 KGHSH, CDR2 LQKENI. CDR3 amino acids: CASSPPSGRFDNGYTF. The CDR3 DNA follows: TGTGCCAGCTCACCACCGAGCGGGCGCTTTGACAATGGCTACACCTTC. The full variable domain, with the rest looked up from reference TRBV18 and TRBJ1-2, is NAGVMQNPRHLVRRRGQEARLRCSPMKGHSHVYWYRQLPEEGLKFMVYLQKENIIDESGMPKERFSAEFPKEGPSILRIQQVVRGDSAAYFCASSPPSGRFDNGYTFGSGTRLTVV.

This clone was observed a handful of times. The gene calls are TRBV19 and TRBJ1-3, with D perhaps TRBD1 (6 bases). CDR3 length: 12 amino acids. Germline assignment: CDR1 LNHDA and CDR2 SQIVND (reference sequence). The V end was cut by 10 bases, the J end by 4 bases, with 11 bases between. In DNA form, the CDR3 reads TGTGCCACCACAGGGAACGGAAACACCATATATTTT. This codes for CATTGNGNTIYF.

This clone was seen just once. DNA for the CDR3: TGTGCCAGCAGATCTTCGGACTTAGGTCAGCCCCAGCATTTT. Residues: CASRSSDLGQPQHF. The genes are TRBV28 and TRBJ1-5, with D hard to call. The length of the CDR3 is 14 residues. Trimming removed 6 bases at V and 6 bases at J, with 15 bases between. Germline lookup yields CDR1 MDHEN and CDR2 SYDVKM.

V gene TRBV5-6 combines with J gene TRBJ2-3; 9 bases are a match to TRBD2. V was pared by 0 bases and J by 0 bases, with 2 bases of the junction left unmatched. This CDR3 region has 16 residues. Germline values: CDR1 SGHDT, CDR2 YYEEEE. In DNA, the CDR3 is TGTGCCAGCAGCTTGGTTGGACTAGCGAGCACAGATACGCAGTATTTT. It encodes CASSLVGLASTDTQYF.

This clone showed up just once. This chain connects TRBV21-1 to TRBJ2-5; the table names TRBD2, a call not compared with the DNA. TRBV21-1 is described as a pseudogene. This CDR3 has 17 residues. CDR3 region: CASSKGGTSGRKETQYF. Here the CDR3 DNA reads TGTGCCAGCAGCAAAGGGGGGACTAGCGGGAGAAAAGAGACCCAGTACTTC.

V and J are TRBV9 and TRBJ1-2; D gene ambiguous. CDR1 is SGDLS and CDR2 is YYNGEE in the germline V gene. Trimming took 3 bases from V and 4 from J, leaving 13 bases between them. This CDR3 is 14 amino acids long. CDR3 loop: CASSERSGGYGYTF. In DNA, the CDR3 is TGTGCCAGCAGCGAACGGTCCGGTGGCTATGGCTACACCTTC.

The chain is built from TRBV6-2 or TRBV6-3 and TRBJ2-1; TRBD2 aligns across 12 bases. The germline CDR1 and CDR2 sequences are MNHEY and SVGEGT. The CDR3 loop spans 18 amino acids. The junction had 7 bases not matched to a gene; V was cut back by 1 base and J by 3 bases. The CDR3 nucleotides are TGTGCCAGCAGTTACTTGCTAGCGGGAGGGGGGGACTACAATGAGCAGTTCTTC. Its protein is CASSYLLAGGGDYNEQFF.

This rearrangement joins TRBV5-4 to TRBJ1-1; 8 nucleotides agree with TRBD1. Germline V CDR1 and CDR2: SGHNT, YYREEE (reference sequence). This CDR3 region has 13 residues. V was clipped by 4 bases and J by 3 bases; unmatched bases: 2. CDR3: CASSPTGDTEAFF. CDR3 sequence (DNA): TGTGCCAGCAGCCCGACAGGGGACACTGAAGCTTTCTTT.

The chain recombines TRBV19 with TRBJ1-5, with TRBD1 identical over 9 bases. CDR1 LNHDA and CDR2 SQIVND come from the germline V gene (reference sequence). This CDR3 has 14 residues. The J segment lost 7 bases and the V segment lost 6 bases, leaving 7 bases of the junction unmatched. CDR3 loop: CASRVTGGRQPQHF. The DNA for the CDR3 is TGTGCCAGTAGGGTGACAGGGGGTAGACAGCCCCAGCATTTT. Looking up the rest from reference TRBV19 and TRBJ1-5 gives the full variable domain: DGGITQSPKYLFRKEGQNVTLSCEQNLNHDAMYWYRQDPGQGLRLIYYSQIVNDFQKGDIAEGYSVSREKKESFPLTVTSAQKNPTAFYLCASRVTGGRQPQHFGDGTRLSIL.

This chain links TRBV12-3 or TRBV12-4 with TRBJ2-3; D remains unclear. CDR3 length: 12 residues. With 3 bases removed from V and 6 bases from J, the gap between germline ends came to 7 bases. The CDR3 region has the DNA TGTGCCAGCAGTTTTAACGAGGATACGCAGTATTTT. Protein product: CASSFNEDTQYF.

The chain is built from TRBV12-3 or TRBV12-4 and TRBJ1-1, with 7 bases identical to TRBD1. This CDR3 is built from 13 residues. Trimming removed 2 bases from V and 7 bases from J; junction bases left unmatched: 4. The DNA of the CDR3 is TGTGCCAGCAGTTTAAGGGGACAGATTGAAGCTTTCTTT. This sequence encodes CASSLRGQIEAFF.